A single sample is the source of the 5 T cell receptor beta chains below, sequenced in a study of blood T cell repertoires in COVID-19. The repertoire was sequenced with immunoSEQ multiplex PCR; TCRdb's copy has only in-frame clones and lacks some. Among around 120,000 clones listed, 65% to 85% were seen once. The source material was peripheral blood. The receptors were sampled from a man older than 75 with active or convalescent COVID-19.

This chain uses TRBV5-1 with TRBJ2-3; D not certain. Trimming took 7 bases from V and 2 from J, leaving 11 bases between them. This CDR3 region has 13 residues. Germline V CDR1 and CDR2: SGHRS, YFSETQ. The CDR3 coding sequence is TGCGCCAGCGGTACAATTCCCACAGATACGCAGTATTTT. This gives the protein CASGTIPTDTQYF. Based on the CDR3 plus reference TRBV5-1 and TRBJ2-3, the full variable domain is KAGVTQTPRYLIKTRGQQVTLSCSPISGHRSVSWYQQTPGQGLQFLFEYFSETQRNKGNFPGRFSGRQFSNSRSEMNVSTLELGDSALYLCASGTIPTDTQYFGPGTRLTVL.

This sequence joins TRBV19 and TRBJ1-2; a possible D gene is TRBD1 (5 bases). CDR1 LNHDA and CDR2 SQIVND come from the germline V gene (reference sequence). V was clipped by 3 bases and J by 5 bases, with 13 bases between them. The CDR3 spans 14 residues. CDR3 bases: TGTGCCAGTAGTATTGTACAGGCTCGGTATGGCTACACCTTC. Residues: CASSIVQARYGYTF.

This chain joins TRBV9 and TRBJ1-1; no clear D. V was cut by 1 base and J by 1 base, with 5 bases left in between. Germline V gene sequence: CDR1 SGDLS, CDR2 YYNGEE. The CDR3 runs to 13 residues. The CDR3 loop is CASSVSRNTEAFF. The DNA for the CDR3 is TGTGCCAGCAGCGTAAGTAGGAACACTGAAGCTTTCTTT.

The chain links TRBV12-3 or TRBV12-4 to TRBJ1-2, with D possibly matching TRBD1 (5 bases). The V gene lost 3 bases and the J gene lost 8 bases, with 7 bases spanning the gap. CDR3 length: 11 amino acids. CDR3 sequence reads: CASSFRGGYTF. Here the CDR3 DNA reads TGTGCCAGCAGTTTCCGGGGGGGCTACACCTTC.

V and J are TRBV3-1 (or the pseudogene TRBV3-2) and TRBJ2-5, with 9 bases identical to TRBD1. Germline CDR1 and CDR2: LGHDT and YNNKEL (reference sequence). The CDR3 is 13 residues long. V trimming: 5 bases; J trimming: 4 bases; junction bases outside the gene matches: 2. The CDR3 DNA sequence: TGTGCCAGCAGCAACAGGGGGCGAGAGACCCAGTACTTC. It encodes CASSNRGRETQYF.